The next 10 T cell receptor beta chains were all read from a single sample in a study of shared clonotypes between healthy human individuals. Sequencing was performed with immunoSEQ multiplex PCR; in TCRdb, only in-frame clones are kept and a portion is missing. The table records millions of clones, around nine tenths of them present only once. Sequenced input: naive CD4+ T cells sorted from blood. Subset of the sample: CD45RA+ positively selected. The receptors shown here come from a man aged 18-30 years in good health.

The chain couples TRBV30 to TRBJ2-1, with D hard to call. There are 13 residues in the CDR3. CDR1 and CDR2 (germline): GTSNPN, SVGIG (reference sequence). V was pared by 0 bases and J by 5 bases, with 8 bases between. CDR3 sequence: CAWSVLNDNEQFF. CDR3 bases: TGTGCCTGGAGTGTATTGAACGACAATGAGCAGTTCTTC.

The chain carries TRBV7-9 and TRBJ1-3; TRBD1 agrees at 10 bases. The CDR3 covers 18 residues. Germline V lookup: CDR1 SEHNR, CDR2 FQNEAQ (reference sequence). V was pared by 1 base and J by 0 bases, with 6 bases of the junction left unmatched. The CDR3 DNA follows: TGTGCCAGCAGCTTAGTGGTGACAGGGGGCAACTCTGGAAACACCATATATTTT. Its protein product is CASSLVVTGGNSGNTIYF.

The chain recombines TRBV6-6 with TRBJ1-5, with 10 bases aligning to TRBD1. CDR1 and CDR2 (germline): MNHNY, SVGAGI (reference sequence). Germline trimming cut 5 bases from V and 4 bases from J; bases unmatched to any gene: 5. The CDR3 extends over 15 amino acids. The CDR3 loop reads CASSGDRGLNQPQHF. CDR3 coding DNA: TGTGCCAGCAGTGGGGACAGGGGCTTGAATCAGCCCCAGCATTTT.

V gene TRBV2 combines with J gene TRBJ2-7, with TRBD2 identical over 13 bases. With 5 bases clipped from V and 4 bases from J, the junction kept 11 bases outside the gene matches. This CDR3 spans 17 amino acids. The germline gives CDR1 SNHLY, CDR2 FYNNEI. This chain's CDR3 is CASSRGLAGASLYEQYF. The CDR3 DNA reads TGTGCCAGCAGTCGAGGACTAGCGGGGGCTAGTTTGTACGAGCAGTACTTC.

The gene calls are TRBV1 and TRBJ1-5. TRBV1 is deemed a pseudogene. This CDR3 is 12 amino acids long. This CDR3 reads CTPHRGGQPQHF. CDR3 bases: TGCACCCCACACAGAGGAGGCCAGCCCCAGCATTTT.

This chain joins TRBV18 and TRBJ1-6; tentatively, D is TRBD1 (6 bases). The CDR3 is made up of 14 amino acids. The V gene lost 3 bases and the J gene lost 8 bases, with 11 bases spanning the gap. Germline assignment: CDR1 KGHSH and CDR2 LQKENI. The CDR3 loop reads CASSPSAGDSPLHF. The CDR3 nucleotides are TGTGCCAGCTCACCGTCGGCAGGGGATTCACCCCTCCACTTT.

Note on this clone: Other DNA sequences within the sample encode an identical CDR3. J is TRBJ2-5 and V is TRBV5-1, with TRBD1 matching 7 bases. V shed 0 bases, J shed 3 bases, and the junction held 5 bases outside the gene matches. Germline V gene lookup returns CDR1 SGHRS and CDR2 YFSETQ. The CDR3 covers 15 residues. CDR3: CASSLVPGTEETQYF. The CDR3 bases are TGCGCCAGCAGCTTGGTCCCGGGGACAGAAGAGACCCAGTACTTC.

Here the CDR3 reads CASSYRTATHPYEQYF. DNA for the CDR3: TGTGCCAGCAGTTACCGGACAGCGACCCACCCCTACGAGCAGTACTTC. This chain uses TRBV6-6 with TRBJ2-7; a possible D gene is TRBD1 (6 bases). CDR3 length equals 16 residues. V lost 2 bases to trimming and J lost 2 bases, with 16 bases between them. Germline assignment: CDR1 MNHNY and CDR2 SVGAGI (reference sequence).

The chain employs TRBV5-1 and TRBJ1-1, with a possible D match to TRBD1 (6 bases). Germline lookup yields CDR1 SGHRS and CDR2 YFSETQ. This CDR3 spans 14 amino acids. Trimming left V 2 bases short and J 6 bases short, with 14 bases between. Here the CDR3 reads CASSLMVAGAEAFF. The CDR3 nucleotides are TGCGCCAGCAGCTTAATGGTGGCAGGGGCTGAAGCTTTCTTT.

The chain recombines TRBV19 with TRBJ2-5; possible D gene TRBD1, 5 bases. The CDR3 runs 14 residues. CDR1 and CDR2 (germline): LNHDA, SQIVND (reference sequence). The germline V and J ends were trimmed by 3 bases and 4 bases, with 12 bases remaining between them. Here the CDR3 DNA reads TGTGCCAGTAGTATCGGCAGGGTCTCAGAGACCCAGTACTTC. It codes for CASSIGRVSETQYF. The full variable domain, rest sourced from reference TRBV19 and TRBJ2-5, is DGGITQSPKYLFRKEGQNVTLSCEQNLNHDAMYWYRQDPGQGLRLIYYSQIVNDFQKGDIAEGYSVSREKKESFPLTVTSAQKNPTAFYLCASSIGRVSETQYFGPGTRLLVL.